Presented here are 2 T cell receptor beta chains from one specimen sequenced in a study of blood T cell repertoires in COVID-19. TCRdb's copy holds only in-frame clones and misses some; the assay was immunoSEQ multiplex PCR. The table lists 200,000 to 300,000 clones, approximately 91% of them singletons. Sequenced sample: peripheral blood. Every receptor here comes from a human donor in a cohort sampled during active COVID-19.

The chain joins TRBV2 to TRBJ2-7; D perhaps matches TRBD2 (6 bases). Between the trimmed V and J ends, which lost 6 bases and 0 bases, there was a span of 9 bases. This CDR3 spans 13 amino acids. CDR1 SNHLY and CDR2 FYNNEI come from the germline V gene. CDR3 in amino acids: CASRSGSSYEQYF. Written as DNA, the CDR3 is TGTGCCAGCAGGTCCGGGAGCTCCTACGAGCAGTACTTC.

The V gene is TRBV5-1, the J gene TRBJ1-2; D uncertain. The V and J ends lost 0 bases and 5 bases respectively, with 20 bases between them. The length of the CDR3 is 17 residues. Germline-derived CDR1 and CDR2 are SGHRS and YFSETQ. This chain's CDR3 is CASSLDSGISREYGYTF. In DNA form, the CDR3 reads TGCGCCAGCAGCTTGGACTCGGGCATATCTAGGGAGTATGGCTACACCTTC.